Following are 28 T cell receptor beta chains from one sample sequenced in a study of blood T cells in healthy people across ages. Sample-barcoded 5' priming and a J-beta primer mix drove a second PCR of about 7 to 12 cycles. TCRdb reanalysed the 5' RACE reads using MiXCR and keeps one entry per CDR3 protein. The data contain about 1.8 million distinct CDR3 sequences, around 48% of them seen just once; the ten biggest clones take up less than 2.5%. Material for sequencing was blood. Every receptor here comes from a middle-aged woman in good health.

The V gene is TRBV6-5, the J gene TRBJ1-6, with D possibly matching TRBD1 (6 bases). CDR1 and CDR2 from the germline V gene are MNHEY and SVGAGI. V lost 1 base, J lost 10 bases, and 17 bases lay in between. This CDR3 is built from 16 residues. CDR3 in DNA: TGTGCCAGCAGTTACTACATCGACAGGCTCGGATCACCCCTCCACTTT. Protein product: CASSYYIDRLGSPLHF.

This chain uses TRBV6-5 with TRBJ2-1, with D perhaps assigned TRBD1 or TRBD2 (6 bases each). Germline-derived CDR1 and CDR2 are MNHEY and SVGAGI. The CDR3 is 13 residues long. Trimming left V 2 bases short and J 8 bases short, with 10 bases between. In DNA, the CDR3 is TGTGCCAGCAGTTACGGGGGGCGCGATGAGCAGTTCTTC. It yields the protein CASSYGGRDEQFF.

V usage is TRBV7-9 and J usage is TRBJ2-1, with TRBD2 matching over 10 bases. The CDR3 contains 16 residues. Germline V CDR1 and CDR2: SEHNR, FQNEAQ (reference sequence). After removal of 2 bases from V and 13 bases from J, the junction contained 14 bases not matched to a gene. DNA of the CDR3: TGTGCCAGCAGCTTATACCATGGGACTAGCGTACAGACCCAGTTCTTC. Translation gives CASSLYHGTSVQTQFF.

This chain uses TRBV6-1 with TRBJ1-5; D not resolved. The CDR3 consists of 17 residues. Deletions cut 6 bases from V and 0 bases from J, with 18 bases between. Germline V gives CDR1 MNHNS, CDR2 SASEGT. The CDR3 loop is CASSRVPSSVSNQPQHF. The DNA of the CDR3 is TGTGCCAGCAGCCGCGTGCCCAGCTCTGTTAGCAATCAGCCCCAGCATTTT.

The V call is TRBV4-1, the J call TRBJ1-2; TRBD1 might be the D (5 bases). V was pared by 6 bases and J by 3 bases, with 23 bases between. Germline V lookup: CDR1 MGHRA, CDR2 YSYEKL. The CDR3 is 17 amino acids. The chain's CDR3 is CASRAGAGKGFDYGYTF. CDR3 in DNA: TGCGCCAGCAGGGCCGGGGCGGGTAAGGGGTTCGACTATGGCTACACCTTC.

This clonotype was seen a few times. The chain uses TRBV7-2 and TRBJ2-1; a weak D match, TRBD1 (5 bases). Trimming took 1 base from V and 4 from J, leaving 11 bases between them. Germline CDR1 is SGHTA and CDR2 is FQGNSA. The CDR3 is 15 residues long. CDR3 DNA sequence: TGTGCCAGCAGCTTAGGACAGATAGCTTACAATGAGCAGTTCTTC. The encoded protein is CASSLGQIAYNEQFF.

This clonotype has ten or more counts. The chain recombines TRBV4-2 with TRBJ2-7; 7 nucleotides match TRBD2. The CDR3 is 15 residues long. V lost 0 bases and J lost 5; bases outside the gene matches: 7. Germline CDR1 LGHNA, CDR2 YNFKEQ. The CDR3 sequence: CASSQERTSRDEQYF. For the CDR3, the DNA is TGTGCCAGCAGCCAAGAGAGGACTAGTCGGGACGAGCAGTACTTC.

The chain carries TRBV29-1 and TRBJ2-1; 8 bases map to TRBD1. The V gene's germline CDR1 is SQVTM and CDR2 ANQGSEA. Trimming removed 4 bases from V and 2 bases from J; junction bases left unmatched: 4. This CDR3 is built from 14 residues. CDR3 sequence (DNA): TGCAGCGTTGCACAGGGGGTCGCCTACAATGAGCAGTTCTTC. Translating gives CSVAQGVAYNEQFF.

The genes are TRBV27 and TRBJ2-3, with TRBD2 as a possible D gene (7 bases). V was clipped by 1 base and J by 2 bases, with 19 bases between them. The CDR3 runs to 18 residues. The germline V gene encodes CDR1 MNHEY and CDR2 SMNVEV (reference sequence). The CDR3 sequence is CASSLFGYRGANTDTQYF. The CDR3, as DNA: TGTGCCAGCAGTTTATTCGGCTACCGGGGGGCCAACACAGATACGCAGTATTTT.

The chain combines TRBV28 with TRBJ2-3, with TRBD2 identical over 11 bases. The CDR3 length is 16 residues. J gave up 1 base and V 4 bases, and 4 bases lay outside the gene matches. Germline CDR1 MDHEN, CDR2 SYDVKM. The chain's CDR3 is CASSWVAGGRTDTQYF. CDR3 bases: TGTGCCAGCAGTTGGGTAGCGGGGGGGCGCACAGATACGCAGTATTTT. Full variable domain (outside the CDR3, taken from reference TRBV28 and TRBJ2-3): DVKVTQSSRYLVKRTGEKVFLECVQDMDHENMFWYRQDPGLGLRLIYFSYDVKMKEKGDIPEGYSVSREKKERFSLILESASTNQTSMYLCASSWVAGGRTDTQYFGPGTRLTVL.

The chain has TRBV7-9 and TRBJ2-3; 9 nucleotides agree with TRBD1. The CDR3 is 15 amino acids. V gave up 5 bases and J gave up 0 bases; unmatched junction bases: 3. Looked up from germline, CDR1 is SEHNR and CDR2 is FQNEAQ (reference sequence). DNA of the CDR3: TGTGCCAGCAGCCGTGGGACAGGGAGCACAGATACGCAGTATTTT. Its protein is CASSRGTGSTDTQYF.

V and J are TRBV7-2 and TRBJ1-1; D gene unclear. The CDR3 totals 9 residues. CDR1 and CDR2 from the germline V gene are SGHTA and FQGNSA. V dropped 11 bases and J dropped 7 bases, with 8 bases sitting between them. The CDR3 region has the DNA TGTGCCCACGGGATTGAAGCTTTCTTT. Translating gives CAHGIEAFF.

With respect to this clonotype: The junction departs from germline at one end; a sequencing error may be responsible. The CDR3 sequence is CVSSFNSETQYF. Written as DNA, the CDR3 is TGTGTCAGCAGCTTCAATTCAGAGACCCAGTACTTC. V is TRBV7-2 and J is TRBJ2-7, with D unresolved. The DNA matches TRBJ2-5 better at its end, which makes the J call doubtful. Per the germline V gene, CDR1 is SGHTA and CDR2 is FQGNSA. This CDR3 has 12 amino acids.

The CDR3 DNA reads TGCGCCAGCAGCATCCGGGACAGCCCTAGCTATGGCTACACCTTC. Encoded protein: CASSIRDSPSYGYTF. The chain joins TRBV5-1 to TRBJ1-2; TRBD1 matches at 7 bases. After removal of 4 bases from V and 4 bases from J, the junction contained 10 bases not matched to a gene. The germline gives CDR1 SGHRS, CDR2 YFSETQ. This CDR3 is 15 amino acids long.

V is TRBV20-1 and J is TRBJ2-1; unclear D gene. This CDR3 is built from 12 residues. Per the germline V gene, CDR1 is DFQATT and CDR2 is SNEGSKA (reference sequence). V lost 4 bases and J 4 bases, leaving 8 bases between the germline ends. This CDR3 reads CSAIGVYNEQFF. CDR3 sequence (DNA): TGCAGTGCTATCGGAGTTTACAATGAGCAGTTCTTC.

The chain links TRBV5-1 to TRBJ2-3, with D perhaps TRBD1 (6 bases). This CDR3 is built from 14 residues. V was clipped by 4 bases and J by 3 bases, with 12 bases between them. CDR1 SGHRS and CDR2 YFSETQ come from the germline V gene. CDR3: CASSPGDKTDTQYF. The CDR3, as DNA: TGCGCCAGCAGCCCAGGGGACAAAACAGATACGCAGTATTTT.

The gene calls are TRBV6-5 and TRBJ2-5; 12 bases line up with TRBD2. The CDR3 contains 15 residues. With V trimmed by 2 bases and J by 4 bases, 2 bases remained unmatched. Germline V CDR1 and CDR2: MNHEY, SVGAGI. For the CDR3, the DNA is TGTGCCAGCAGTTACACTAGCGGGGGGTTAGAGACCCAGTACTTC. Translation gives CASSYTSGGLETQYF.

This sequence joins TRBV18 and TRBJ2-1; 9 bases match TRBD1. With V trimmed by 3 bases and J by 8 bases, 8 bases remained unmatched. Per germline, CDR1 KGHSH and CDR2 LQKENI. This CDR3 is built from 15 residues. The CDR3 sequence is CASSPRQGVFHEQFF. CDR3 bases: TGTGCCAGCTCACCGAGACAGGGGGTCTTCCATGAGCAGTTCTTC.

J is TRBJ2-1 and V is TRBV7-2; TRBD2 is a possible D gene (5 bases). Germline CDR1 SGHTA, CDR2 FQGNSA. V shed 1 base and J shed 5 bases, with 18 bases lying between them. The CDR3 has 17 residues. Here the CDR3 reads CASSLGAAPSGDNEQFF. Here the CDR3 DNA reads TGTGCCAGCAGCTTAGGGGCGGCGCCGTCCGGGGACAATGAGCAGTTCTTC.

The chain uses TRBV20-1 and TRBJ2-5; 9 bases line up with TRBD2. The closer fit of TRBJ2-7 to the DNA end suggests the J call may be wrong. This CDR3 region has 14 residues. CDR1 and CDR2 (germline): DFQATT, SNEGSKA (reference sequence). The CDR3 coding sequence is TGCAGTGCTACCACGCGGGGGGGCCCCTACGAGCAGTACTTC. It specifies CSATTRGGPYEQYF.

This chain uses TRBV12-5 with TRBJ2-1; D possibly corresponds to TRBD2 (5 bases). CDR1 LGHNT and CDR2 FRNRAP come from the germline V gene. The V end was cut by 3 bases, the J end by 0 bases, with 21 bases between. The CDR3 spans 19 residues. The CDR3: CASGFGTSSTRGSYNEQFF. As DNA, the CDR3 is TGTGCTAGTGGTTTCGGAACTTCTTCAACTCGGGGCTCCTACAATGAGCAGTTCTTC.

This clonotype was seen only a few times. J is TRBJ1-2 and V is TRBV24-1; 9 bases match TRBD1. Looked up from germline, CDR1 is KGHDR and CDR2 is SFDVKD. Trimming at V came to 6 bases and at J to 6 bases, leaving 7 bases not matched to a gene. CDR3 size: 14 residues. This CDR3 reads CATSKGTGTDGYTF. Written as DNA, the CDR3 is TGTGCCACCAGTAAGGGGACAGGGACGGATGGCTACACCTTC.

This clonotype was observed a few times. The CDR3 nucleotides read TGTGCCACCAGCCTCACAGGGACCCAAGAGACCCAGTACTTC. It translates to CATSLTGTQETQYF. The V call is TRBV24-1, the J call TRBJ2-5, with D maybe TRBD1 (6 bases). The germline CDR1 and CDR2 sequences are KGHDR and SFDVKD. The CDR3 extends over 14 amino acids. V gave up 7 bases and J gave up 1 base, with 12 bases separating them.

J is TRBJ2-3 and V is TRBV10-3, with D tentatively TRBD2 (6 bases). Germline CDR1 ENHRY, CDR2 SYGVKD. CDR3 length: 14 residues. The V end lost 6 bases, the J end lost 4 bases, and 14 bases lay between the germline ends. The CDR3 is CAIRPGSAADTQYF. As DNA, the CDR3 is TGTGCCATCAGGCCCGGGAGCGCCGCAGATACGCAGTATTTT.

The rearrangement uses TRBV9 and TRBJ1-2, with 7 bases identical to TRBD1. Germline V gene lookup returns CDR1 SGDLS and CDR2 YYNGEE. The CDR3 runs to 15 residues. V lost 4 bases to trimming and J lost 0 bases; unmatched junction nucleotides: 6. The CDR3: CASSLIQGTNYGYTF. CDR3 bases: TGTGCCAGCAGCTTAATACAGGGGACTAACTATGGCTACACCTTC.

The genes are TRBV27 and TRBJ2-7; D is undetermined. From germline, CDR1 is MNHEY and CDR2 SMNVEV (reference sequence). The CDR3 runs to 15 residues. V was cut by 1 base and J by 2 bases, with 12 bases left in between. The CDR3 DNA follows: TGTGCCAGCAGTTTATTAGGAAGGCGCACCTACGAGCAGTACTTC. This encodes CASSLLGRRTYEQYF.

The chain joins TRBV9 to TRBJ2-3; TRBD2 matches at 7 bases. Germline values: CDR1 SGDLS, CDR2 YYNGEE. V gave up 0 bases and J gave up 6 bases; unmatched junction bases: 13. This CDR3 is 17 amino acids long. The CDR3 sequence is CASSVAPVGGSADTQYF. In nucleotides, the CDR3 is TGTGCCAGCAGCGTAGCTCCAGTGGGGGGGTCCGCGGATACGCAGTATTTT. Combining the CDR3 with reference TRBV9 and TRBJ2-3 gives the whole variable domain DSGVTQTPKHLITATGQRVTLRCSPRSGDLSVYWYQQSLDQGLQFLIQYYNGEERAKGNILERFSAQQFPDLHSELNLSSLELGDSALYFCASSVAPVGGSADTQYFGPGTRLTVL.

In DNA, the CDR3 is TGTGCCAGCGGGTTTACGATAGCGGCCCATGAGCAGTTCTTC. Its translation is CASGFTIAAHEQFF. The chain is built from TRBV7-9 and TRBJ2-1; D might be TRBD2 (6 bases). Trimming removed 8 bases at V and 8 bases at J, with 19 bases between. CDR1 is SEHNR, CDR2 FQNEAQ, per germline (reference sequence). This CDR3 region has 14 residues.